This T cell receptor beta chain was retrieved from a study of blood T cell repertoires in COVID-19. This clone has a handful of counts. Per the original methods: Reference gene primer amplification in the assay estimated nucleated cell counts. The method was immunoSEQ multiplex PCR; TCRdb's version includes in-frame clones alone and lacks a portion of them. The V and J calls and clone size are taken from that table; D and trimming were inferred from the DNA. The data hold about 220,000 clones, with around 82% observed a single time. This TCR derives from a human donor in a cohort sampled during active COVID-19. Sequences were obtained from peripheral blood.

The CDR3 here is CASSLGQGMQAFF. The DNA of the CDR3 is TGTGCCAGCAGTTTAGGTCAGGGGATGCAAGCTTTCTTT. This chain connects TRBV28 to TRBJ1-1; maybe TRBD1 (6 bases). The CDR3 has 13 residues. Germline CDR1 reads MDHEN; CDR2 reads SYDVKM. With 2 bases removed from V and 9 bases from J, the gap between germline ends came to 13 bases.